This paragraph reports one TCR beta chain. The data were taken from a study of technical replicates of blood from a few donors. J gave up 4 bases and V 6 bases, and 3 bases lay outside the gene matches. Germline V gives CDR1 SNHLY, CDR2 FYNNEI. The CDR3 spans 14 residues. Generated by immunoSEQ multiplex PCR, the TCRdb table keeps only in-frame clones and is missing some. Of fewer than 95,000 clones in the sample, approximately 95% were seen once. The clonotype originates from a human donor in good health. The gene calls are TRBV2 and TRBJ1-3, with TRBD1 matching 10 bases. The sample taken for sequencing was T cells isolated from PBMCs. The CDR3 DNA is TGTGCCAGCAGGACAGGGGGCGCCGGAAACACCATATATTTT. Translation: CASRTGGAGNTIYF.